This TCR beta chain was identified in a study of beta chain features in type 1 diabetes. The trim removed 0 bases at V and 0 bases at J, leaving 4 bases unmatched. CDR1 is SGHTA and CDR2 is FQGNSA in the germline V gene. This CDR3 region has 17 residues. Overall study findings and caveats: Researchers report that Type 1 diabetes patients had moderately but significantly shorter TCRB CDR3s across all four CD4+ subsets.

Reverse transcribing all isolated RNA meant expressed TCRB transcripts were sequenced. TCRdb keeps only in-frame clones here, not all; method: immunoSEQ multiplex PCR. The table records approximately 250,000 clones, around 25% of them present only once. This clone appeared a few times. Its antigen is unidentified. This chain connects TRBV7-2 to TRBJ2-3, with 9 positions matching TRBD2. This receptor was obtained from a woman in her twenties or thirties with type 1 diabetes. The sequencing sample was made of naive CD4+ T cells from blood. CDR3 nucleotide sequence: TGTGCCAGCAGCTTAGCGGCTAGCGGGATTAGCACAGATACGCAGTATTTT. Its translation is CASSLAASGISTDTQYF. Supplemented by reference TRBV7-2 and TRBJ2-3, the full variable domain reads GAGVSQSPSNKVTEKGKDVELRCDPISGHTALYWYRQSLGQGLEFLIYFQGNSAPDKSGLPSDRFSAERTGGSVSTLTIQRTQQEDSAVYLCASSLAASGISTDTQYFGPGTRLTVL.